This T cell receptor (beta chain) stems from a study of blood T cell repertoires in COVID-19. Study at large: Material from acute and convalescent COVID-19 was sourced from the United States, Italy and Spain.

This study enrolled people aged roughly 18 to 90 from about 24 US geographic areas. Assignments of participants to cohorts depended upon their own reported clinical history. All recovered Cohort 3 donors got two negative PCRs, got clearance, or saw symptom resolution. This CDR3 region has 13 residues. Germline V gene lookup returns CDR1 LNHDA and CDR2 SQIVND (reference sequence). Trimming removed 1 base at V and 8 bases at J, with 11 bases between. The protocol was immunoSEQ multiplex PCR, while the TCRdb copy is restricted to in-frame clones and leaves out a portion. Here the sample spans fewer than 400,000 clones, 75% to 90% being singletons.

Input material: PBMCs or T cells enriched from blood (not recorded which). This clonotype originated in a man aged 30-40 years who had recovered from COVID-19. The chain combines TRBV19 with TRBJ1-2; D not resolved. The CDR3 region has the DNA TGTGCCAGTAGTATAGCCGGGATAGGAGGCTACACCTTC. This translates into CASSIAGIGGYTF.